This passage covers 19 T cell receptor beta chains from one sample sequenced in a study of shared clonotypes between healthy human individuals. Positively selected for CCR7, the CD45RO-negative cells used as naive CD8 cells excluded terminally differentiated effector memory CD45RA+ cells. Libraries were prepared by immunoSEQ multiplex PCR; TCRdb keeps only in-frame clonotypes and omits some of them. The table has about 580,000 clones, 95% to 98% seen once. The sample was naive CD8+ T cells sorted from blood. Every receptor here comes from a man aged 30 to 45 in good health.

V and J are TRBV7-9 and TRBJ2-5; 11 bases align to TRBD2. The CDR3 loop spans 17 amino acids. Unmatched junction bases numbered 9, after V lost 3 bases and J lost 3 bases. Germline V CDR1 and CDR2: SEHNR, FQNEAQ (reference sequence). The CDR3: CASSFGTSGSYEETQYF. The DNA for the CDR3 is TGTGCCAGCAGCTTTGGTACTAGCGGGAGCTACGAAGAGACCCAGTACTTC.

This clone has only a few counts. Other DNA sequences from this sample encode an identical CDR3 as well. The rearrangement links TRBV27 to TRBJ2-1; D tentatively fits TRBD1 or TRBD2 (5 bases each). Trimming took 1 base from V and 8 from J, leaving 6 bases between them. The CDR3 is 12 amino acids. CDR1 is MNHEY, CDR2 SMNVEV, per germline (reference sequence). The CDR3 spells CASSLLGDEQFF. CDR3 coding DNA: TGTGCCAGCAGTTTATTGGGGGATGAGCAGTTCTTC.

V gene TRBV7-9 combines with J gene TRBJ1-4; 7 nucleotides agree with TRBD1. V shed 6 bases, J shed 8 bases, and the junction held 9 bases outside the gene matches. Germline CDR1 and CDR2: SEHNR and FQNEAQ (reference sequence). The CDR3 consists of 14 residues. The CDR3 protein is CASRPTGVREKLFF. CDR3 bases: TGTGCCAGCAGACCAACAGGGGTGAGAGAAAAACTGTTTTTT.

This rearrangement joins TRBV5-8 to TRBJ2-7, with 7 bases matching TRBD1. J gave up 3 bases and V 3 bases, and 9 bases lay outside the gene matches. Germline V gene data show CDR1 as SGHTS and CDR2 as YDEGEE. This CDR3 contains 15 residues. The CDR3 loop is CASSSRGTEIYEQYF. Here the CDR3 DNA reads TGTGCCAGCAGCTCCCGAGGGACAGAAATCTACGAGCAGTACTTC.

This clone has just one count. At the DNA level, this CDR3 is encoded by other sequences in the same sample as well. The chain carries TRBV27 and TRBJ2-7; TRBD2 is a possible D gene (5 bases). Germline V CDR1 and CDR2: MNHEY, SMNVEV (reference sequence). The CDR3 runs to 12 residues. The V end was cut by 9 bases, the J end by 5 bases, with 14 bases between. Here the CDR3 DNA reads TGTGCCAGTTCCCAACTCGGGGACGAGCAGTACTTC. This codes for CASSQLGDEQYF.

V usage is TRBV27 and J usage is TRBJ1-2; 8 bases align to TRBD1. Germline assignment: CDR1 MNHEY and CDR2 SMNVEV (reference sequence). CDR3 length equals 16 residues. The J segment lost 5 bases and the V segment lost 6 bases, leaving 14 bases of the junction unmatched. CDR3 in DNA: TGTGCCAGCAGACCCTTATTCTCGGGACAGGAGTATGGCTACACCTTC. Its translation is CASRPLFSGQEYGYTF.

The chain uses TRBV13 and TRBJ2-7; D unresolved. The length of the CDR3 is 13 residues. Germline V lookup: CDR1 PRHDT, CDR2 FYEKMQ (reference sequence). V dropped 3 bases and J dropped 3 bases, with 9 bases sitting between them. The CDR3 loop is CASSFIGDYEQYF. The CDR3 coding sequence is TGTGCCAGCAGCTTTATAGGAGACTACGAGCAGTACTTC.

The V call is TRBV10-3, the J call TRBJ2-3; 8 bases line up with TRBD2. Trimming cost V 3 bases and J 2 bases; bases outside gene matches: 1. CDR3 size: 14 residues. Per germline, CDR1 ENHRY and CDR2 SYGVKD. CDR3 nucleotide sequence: TGTGCCATCAGTGAAGCGGGAGACACAGATACGCAGTATTTT. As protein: CAISEAGDTDTQYF.

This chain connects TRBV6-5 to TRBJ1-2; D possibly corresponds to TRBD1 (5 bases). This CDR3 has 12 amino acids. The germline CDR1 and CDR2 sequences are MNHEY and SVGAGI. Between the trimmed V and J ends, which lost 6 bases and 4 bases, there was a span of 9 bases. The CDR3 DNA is TGTGCCAGCAGCGGGGGGACCTATGGCTACACCTTC. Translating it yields CASSGGTYGYTF.

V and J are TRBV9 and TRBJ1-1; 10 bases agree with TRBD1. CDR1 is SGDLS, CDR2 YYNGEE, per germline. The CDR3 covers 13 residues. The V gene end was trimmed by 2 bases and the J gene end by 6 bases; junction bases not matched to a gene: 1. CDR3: CASSVGQGAEAFF. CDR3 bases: TGTGCCAGCAGCGTCGGACAGGGGGCTGAAGCTTTCTTT.

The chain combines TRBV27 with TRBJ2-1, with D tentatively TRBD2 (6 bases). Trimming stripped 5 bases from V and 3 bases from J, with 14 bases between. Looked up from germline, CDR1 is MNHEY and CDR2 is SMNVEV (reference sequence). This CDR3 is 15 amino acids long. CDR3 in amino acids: CASSQRESSYNEQFF. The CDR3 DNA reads TGTGCCAGCAGTCAACGGGAGAGTAGCTACAATGAGCAGTTCTTC.

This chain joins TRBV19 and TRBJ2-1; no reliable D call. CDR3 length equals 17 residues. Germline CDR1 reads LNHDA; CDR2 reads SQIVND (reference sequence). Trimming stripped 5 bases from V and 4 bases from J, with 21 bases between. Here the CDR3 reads CASSQSLVDIGYNEQFF. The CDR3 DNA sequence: TGTGCCAGTAGTCAGTCATTAGTCGATATTGGGTACAATGAGCAGTTCTTC. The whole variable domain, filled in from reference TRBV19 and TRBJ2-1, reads DGGITQSPKYLFRKEGQNVTLSCEQNLNHDAMYWYRQDPGQGLRLIYYSQIVNDFQKGDIAEGYSVSREKKESFPLTVTSAQKNPTAFYLCASSQSLVDIGYNEQFFGPGTRLTVL.

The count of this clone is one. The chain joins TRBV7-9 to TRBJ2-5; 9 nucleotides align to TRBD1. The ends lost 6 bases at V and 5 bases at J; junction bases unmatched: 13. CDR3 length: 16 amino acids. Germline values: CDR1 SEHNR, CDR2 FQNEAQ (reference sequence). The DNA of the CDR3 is TGTGCCAGCAGTTTAACCGGGACAGGGTTTTTCGAGACCCAGTACTTC. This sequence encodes CASSLTGTGFFETQYF.

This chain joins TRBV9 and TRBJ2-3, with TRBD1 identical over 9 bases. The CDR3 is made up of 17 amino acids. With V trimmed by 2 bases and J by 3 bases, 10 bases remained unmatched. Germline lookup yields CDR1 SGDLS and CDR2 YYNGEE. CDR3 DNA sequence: TGTGCCAGCAGCGTTGGTTCCGGACAGGGGTTAACAGATACGCAGTATTTT. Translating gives CASSVGSGQGLTDTQYF.

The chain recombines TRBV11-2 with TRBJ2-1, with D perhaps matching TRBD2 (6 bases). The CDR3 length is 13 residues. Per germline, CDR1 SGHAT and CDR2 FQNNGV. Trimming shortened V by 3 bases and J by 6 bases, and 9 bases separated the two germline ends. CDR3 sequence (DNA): TGTGCCAGCAGCTTCGGGACTTTCAATGAGCAGTTCTTC. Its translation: CASSFGTFNEQFF.

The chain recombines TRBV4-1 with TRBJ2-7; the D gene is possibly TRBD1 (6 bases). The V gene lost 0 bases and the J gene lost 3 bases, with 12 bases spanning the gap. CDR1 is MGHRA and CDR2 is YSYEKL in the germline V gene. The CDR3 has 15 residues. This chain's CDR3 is CASSQDLGQFYEQYF. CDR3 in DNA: TGCGCCAGCAGCCAAGATTTAGGACAGTTCTACGAGCAGTACTTC.

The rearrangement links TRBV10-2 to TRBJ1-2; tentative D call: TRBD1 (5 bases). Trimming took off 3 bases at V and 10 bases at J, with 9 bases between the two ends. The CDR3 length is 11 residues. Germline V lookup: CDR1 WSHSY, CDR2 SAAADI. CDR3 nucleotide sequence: TGCGCCAGCAGTGATACCAGGGACTACACCTTC. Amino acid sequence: CASSDTRDYTF.

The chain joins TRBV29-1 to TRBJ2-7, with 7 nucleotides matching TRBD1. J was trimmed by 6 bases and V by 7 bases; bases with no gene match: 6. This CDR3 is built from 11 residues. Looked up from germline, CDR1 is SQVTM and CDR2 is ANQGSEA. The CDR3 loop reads CSALDRVEQYF. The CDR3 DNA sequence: TGCAGCGCTCTTGACAGGGTCGAGCAGTACTTC.

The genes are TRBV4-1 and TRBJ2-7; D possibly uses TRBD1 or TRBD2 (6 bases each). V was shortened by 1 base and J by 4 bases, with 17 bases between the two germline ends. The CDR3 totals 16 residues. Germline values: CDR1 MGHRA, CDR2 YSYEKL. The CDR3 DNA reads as TGCGCCAGCAGCCAAGGTCTTCCGGGGGCCGGGTACGAGCAGTACTTC. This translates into CASSQGLPGAGYEQYF.